One and the same sample provided the 9 T cell receptor beta chains below, sequenced in a study of radiation and T cells in renal cell carcinoma. TCRdb keeps only in-frame clones here, not all; method: immunoSEQ multiplex PCR. This repertoire shows about 130,000 clones, around 82% found once; its top ten account for 4.5% to 7%. Described time point: blood 2 weeks post-SBRT. Regarding treatment: 15 Gy SBRT to primary tumor, nephrectomy 4 weeks later. Sequenced here: blood, sampled from a patient whose treatment included radiotherapy and nephrectomy. The origin of the receptors is a man aged 45-60 years with renal cell carcinoma.

J is TRBJ2-7 and V is TRBV7-2; 8 bases fit TRBD2. V trimming: 6 bases; J trimming: 4 bases; junction bases outside the gene matches: 8. The CDR3 is 14 amino acids. From germline, CDR1 is SGHTA and CDR2 FQGNSA. For the CDR3, the DNA is TGTGCCAGCAGTTATTCGGGGACTAGATACGAGCAGTACTTC. Protein product: CASSYSGTRYEQYF.

V usage is TRBV5-1 and J usage is TRBJ1-5; 9 nucleotides align to TRBD1. The CDR3 extends over 15 amino acids. The ends lost 0 bases at V and 4 bases at J; junction bases unmatched: 2. Germline CDR1 and CDR2: SGHRS and YFSETQ. The CDR3 DNA is TGCGCCAGCAGCTTGGGACAGGGGGGGAATCAGCCCCAGCATTTT. Translated, it gives CASSLGQGGNQPQHF.

This clone has just a few counts. V gene TRBV7-9 combines with J gene TRBJ1-1, with D unclear. Germline lookup yields CDR1 SEHNR and CDR2 FQNEAQ (reference sequence). The CDR3 covers 13 residues. V was cut by 3 bases and J by 1 base, with 6 bases left in between. CDR3 loop: CASSFDPNTEAFF. The CDR3 DNA reads TGTGCCAGCAGCTTTGACCCGAACACTGAAGCTTTCTTT.

J is TRBJ1-1 and V is TRBV10-3; no reliable D call. Germline-derived CDR1 and CDR2 are ENHRY and SYGVKD. The CDR3 is made up of 14 amino acids. V lost 0 bases and J 4 bases, leaving 9 bases between the germline ends. The CDR3 DNA is TGTGCCATCAGTGAGTCGATCAGTCCCACTGAAGCTTTCTTT. Translation: CAISESISPTEAFF.

The V and J genes are TRBV5-1 and TRBJ1-6, with TRBD1 matching 7 bases. Germline-derived CDR1 and CDR2 are SGHRS and YFSETQ. With 4 bases clipped from V and 7 bases from J, the junction kept 8 bases outside the gene matches. The CDR3 extends over 15 amino acids. CDR3 bases: TGCGCCAGCAGCCGTGACAGGGCTCGGAATTCACCCCTCCACTTT. It codes for CASSRDRARNSPLHF.

This clone was seen just once. The chain has TRBV4-1 and TRBJ1-5; D is unresolved. Trimming took 0 bases from V and 4 from J, leaving 13 bases between them. The CDR3 runs 16 residues. Looked up from germline, CDR1 is MGHRA and CDR2 is YSYEKL. This chain's CDR3 is CASSQELSRPNQPQHF. In nucleotides, the CDR3 is TGCGCCAGCAGCCAAGAGTTGAGCCGGCCGAATCAGCCCCAGCATTTT.

This clone has more than one count but fewer than ten. The V and J genes are TRBV7-8 and TRBJ1-2; D remains unclear. Germline CDR1 is SGHVS and CDR2 is FQNEAQ. Trimming stripped 5 bases from V and 1 base from J, with 8 bases between. The CDR3 is 13 amino acids. The CDR3, as DNA: TGTGCCAGCAGCCCACTAAATAACTATGGCTACACCTTC. Its protein product is CASSPLNNYGYTF.

The chain carries TRBV6-5 and TRBJ1-1; D is uncertain. The CDR3 has 13 residues. Germline V lookup: CDR1 MNHEY, CDR2 SVGAGI. Trimming removed 2 bases from V and 1 base from J, with 5 bases in between. This chain's CDR3 is CASSYGENTEAFF. CDR3 sequence (DNA): TGTGCCAGCAGTTACGGAGAGAACACTGAAGCTTTCTTT.

This clone was found a few times. V is TRBV19 and J is TRBJ1-1; 8 bases line up with TRBD1. V trimming: 6 bases; J trimming: 4 bases; junction bases outside the gene matches: 10. CDR1 and CDR2 from the germline V gene are LNHDA and SQIVND (reference sequence). This CDR3 comprises 15 residues. The CDR3 sequence is CASRHGPGGFTEAFF. DNA of the CDR3: TGTGCCAGTAGACACGGGCCAGGGGGCTTCACTGAAGCTTTCTTT.